This paragraph reports one TCR beta chain. Antigen specificity is unknown. The data were obtained in a study of cytomegalovirus exposure and HLA in healthy donors. Study results and caveats: There were three CMV-associated chains whose specificity for CMV antigens was confirmed in vitro. Cytomegalovirus status, reportedly, was diagnosed with high specificity and sensitivity by the classifier. In a later analysis, HLA-C alleles had the fewest associated TCRs, DRB1 alleles the most.

A multiplex PCR was run with 60 Vbeta primers and 13 Jbeta primers. Generated by immunoSEQ multiplex PCR, the TCRdb table keeps only in-frame clones and is missing some. The sample holds approximately 170,000 clones, approximately 65% seen once. The germline V gene encodes CDR1 SGHVS and CDR2 FQNEAQ. There are 16 residues in the CDR3. Trimming cost V 1 base and J 3 bases, with 13 bases left between them. The sequenced sample consisted of PBMCs. This receptor was taken from a middle-aged man in good health and CMV-seronegative. The chain carries TRBV7-8 and TRBJ1-5; D is possibly TRBD1 (6 bases). The CDR3 region is CASSLDRGGDNQPQHF. DNA of the CDR3: TGTGCCAGCAGCTTAGATAGGGGGGGAGACAATCAGCCCCAGCATTTT.